Listed below are T cell receptor beta chains from one sample, sequenced in a study of cytomegalovirus exposure and HLA in healthy donors. Data came from immunoSEQ multiplex PCR; TCRdb stores just in-frame clones and leaves some out. The table has 150,000 to 200,000 clones, roughly 72% seen once. Sequences were obtained from PBMCs. These receptors came from a woman aged 25 to 39 in good health and CMV-seropositive. Both conserved end residues are part of each CDR3. A D gene is named only where the DNA matches it firmly. Size tells how often a clone was seen (once, few, many) or the class of an expanded clone, and some rows leave it out.

cdr3_aa cdr3_nt clone_size j_call d_call v_call
CASRVQGVTEAFF TGTGCCAGCAGAGTACAGGGGGTCACTGAAGCTTTCTTT - TRBJ1-1 TRBD1 TRBV6-5
CASSVDQGAGTEAFF TGTGCCAGCAGCGTAGACCAGGGGGCAGGCACTGAAGCTTTCTTT - TRBJ1-1 TRBD1 TRBV9
CASRLAGGTYNEQFF TGCGCCAGCAGACTAGCGGGGGGTACCTACAATGAGCAGTTCTTC - TRBJ2-1 TRBD2 TRBV10-2
CAWSQGQAFF TGTGCCTGGAGTCAGGGGCAAGCTTTCTTT - TRBJ1-1 - TRBV30
CSVESNGYTF TGCAGCGTTGAAAGCAATGGCTACACCTTC - TRBJ1-2 - TRBV29-1
CASSLESQGEAFF TGCGCCAGCAGCTTGGAGAGTCAGGGGGAAGCTTTCTTT - TRBJ1-1 - TRBV5-1
CARSRTGALSGNTIYF TGTGCCAGAAGCCGTACAGGGGCCTTATCTGGAAACACCATATATTTT - TRBJ1-3 TRBD1 TRBV5-3
CASTDPTGSTDTQYF TGTGCCAGCACCGACCCGACAGGGAGCACAGATACGCAGTATTTT - TRBJ2-3 TRBD1 TRBV6-6
CASRIGQGQETQYF TGTGCCAGCAGGATTGGACAGGGACAAGAGACCCAGTACTTC few TRBJ2-5 TRBD1 TRBV5-4
CASSLIQAGEGNIQYF TGTGCCAGCAGTCTAATTCAAGCGGGAGAGGGAAACATTCAGTACTTC once TRBJ2-4 TRBD2 TRBV28